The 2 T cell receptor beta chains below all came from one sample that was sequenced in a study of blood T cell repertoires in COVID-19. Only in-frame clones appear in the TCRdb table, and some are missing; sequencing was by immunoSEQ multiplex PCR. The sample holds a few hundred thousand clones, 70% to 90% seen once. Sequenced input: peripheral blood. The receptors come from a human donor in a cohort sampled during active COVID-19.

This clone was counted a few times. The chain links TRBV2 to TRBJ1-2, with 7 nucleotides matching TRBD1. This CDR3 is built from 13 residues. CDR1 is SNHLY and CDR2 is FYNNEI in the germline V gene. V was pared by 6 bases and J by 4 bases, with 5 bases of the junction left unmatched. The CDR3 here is CASRLGTVYGYTF. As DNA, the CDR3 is TGTGCCAGCAGACTTGGGACAGTCTATGGCTACACCTTC.

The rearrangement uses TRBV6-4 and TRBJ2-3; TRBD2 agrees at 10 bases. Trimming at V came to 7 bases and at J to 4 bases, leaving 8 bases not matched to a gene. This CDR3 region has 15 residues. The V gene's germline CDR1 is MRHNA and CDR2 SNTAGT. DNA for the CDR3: TGTGCCAGCAAGCGTAATAGCGGGGGGTCAGATACGCAGTATTTT. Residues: CASKRNSGGSDTQYF.